The 20 T cell receptor beta chains given below trace back to one sample, sequenced in a study of CD8 T cells in ankylosing spondylitis. TCRdb re-called the 5' RACE reads through MiXCR, storing one row per CDR3 protein. The repertoire consists of 200,000 to 300,000 distinct CDR3 sequences, with 10% to 13% occurring once and the leading ten covering about 3%. The sequencing input was blood, either unsorted or a sorted T cell fraction (not recorded which). The origin of the receptors is a male donor with ankylosing spondylitis or in good health (not recorded which).

For this clonotype: This clone may be a read error of a much larger clone one base away. The CDR3 here is CTRQLAGETQYF. The CDR3 DNA reads TGTACCAGACAACTAGCGGGAGAGACCCAGTACTTC. This chain connects TRBV19 to TRBJ2-5, with 9 bases aligning to TRBD2. The CDR3 is 12 amino acids. Germline V gene sequence: CDR1 LNHDA, CDR2 SQIVND (reference sequence). Full variable domain (missing parts from reference TRBV19 and TRBJ2-5): DGGITQSPKYLFRKEGQNVTLSCEQNLNHDAMYWYRQDPGQGLRLIYYSQIVNDFQKGDIAEGYSVSREKKESFPLTVTSAQKNPTAFYLCTRQLAGETQYFGPGTRLLVL.

CDR3 protein: CASSLNGGRGETQYF. The DNA of the CDR3 is TGCGCCAGCAGCTTAAACGGGGGCCGCGGGGAGACCCAGTACTTC. The chain joins TRBV5-1 to TRBJ2-5; possibly TRBD1 or TRBD2 for D (6 bases each). The germline V gene encodes CDR1 SGHRS and CDR2 YFSETQ. Trimming removed 2 bases at V and 5 bases at J, with 16 bases between. The CDR3 loop spans 15 amino acids. Complete variable domain (other parts from reference TRBV5-1 and TRBJ2-5): KAGVTQTPRYLIKTRGQQVTLSCSPISGHRSVSWYQQTPGQGLQFLFEYFSETQRNKGNFPGRFSGRQFSNSRSEMNVSTLELGDSALYLCASSLNGGRGETQYFGPGTRLLVL.

Many counts were recorded for this clonotype. This chain uses TRBV25-1 with TRBJ2-1; possible D gene TRBD1, 6 bases. CDR3 size: 14 residues. Trimming stripped 5 bases from V and 6 bases from J, with 14 bases between. Germline V CDR1 and CDR2: MGHDK, SYGVNS. DNA of the CDR3: TGTGCCAGCAGTCCACAGGGCCTGGCCAATGAGCAGTTCTTC. Amino acids: CASSPQGLANEQFF.

This clonotype has a count of ten or more. The chain recombines TRBV20-1 with TRBJ2-3; TRBD1 matches at 7 bases. The CDR3 extends over 15 amino acids. CDR1 and CDR2 from the germline V gene are DFQATT and SNEGSKA (reference sequence). J lost 2 bases, V lost 6 bases, and 11 bases had no gene match. Here the CDR3 DNA reads TGCAGTGCACCAAACAGGGGCGGTTACACAGATACGCAGTATTTT. It specifies CSAPNRGGYTDTQYF.

The sample holds many counts of this clonotype. The chain employs TRBV29-1 and TRBJ2-1; D is uncertain. The CDR3 is 10 residues long. Deletions cut 6 bases from V and 6 bases from J, with 6 bases between. Germline assignment: CDR1 SQVTM and CDR2 ANQGSEA. The CDR3 coding sequence is TGCAGCGTCCTGAGCAATGAGCAGTTCTTC. Residues: CSVLSNEQFF.

This clonotype was picked up many times. The gene calls are TRBV5-1 and TRBJ1-2, with 8 bases matching TRBD1. Losses at the gene ends were 3 bases for V and 6 bases for J; bases not matched to a gene: 7. This CDR3 is 14 amino acids long. Germline CDR1 SGHRS, CDR2 YFSETQ. DNA for the CDR3: TGCGCCAGCAGCTCCACGGGACAGGATAATGGCTACACCTTC. This translates into CASSSTGQDNGYTF.

This clonotype was seen repeatedly, ten times or more. The J gene is TRBJ2-1, the V gene TRBV20-1, with TRBD2 matching over 14 bases. Germline V gives CDR1 DFQATT, CDR2 SNEGSKA (reference sequence). The CDR3 has 15 residues. Trimming removed 6 bases from V and 0 bases from J; junction bases left unmatched: 1. Here the CDR3 reads CSAGTSGSSYNEQFF. CDR3 DNA sequence: TGCAGTGCCGGGACTAGCGGGAGCTCCTACAATGAGCAGTTCTTC.

Ten or more counts support this clonotype. As DNA, the CDR3 is TGTGCCACCAGTGAGTTCCAAGAGACCCAGTACTTC. As protein: CATSEFQETQYF. The chain combines TRBV24-1 with TRBJ2-5; the D is unclear. Germline CDR1 is KGHDR and CDR2 is SFDVKD. The CDR3 extends over 12 amino acids. V was cut by 4 bases and J by 1 base, with 3 bases left in between.

Many counts were recorded for this clonotype. The chain uses TRBV10-3 and TRBJ1-6, with D perhaps TRBD1 (5 bases). Germline assignment: CDR1 ENHRY and CDR2 SYGVKD. V gave up 5 bases and J gave up 8 bases, with 16 bases separating them. The CDR3 extends over 15 amino acids. In DNA, the CDR3 is TGTGCCATCAGTCCTTCCCGGGTACAGGATTCACCCCTCCACTTT. This encodes CAISPSRVQDSPLHF.

This clonotype was counted at least ten times. The CDR3 bases are TGCGCCAGCAGTGTGGGGGTTGGCACAGATACGCAGTATTTT. Translated, it gives CASSVGVGTDTQYF. The chain combines TRBV10-2 with TRBJ2-3; D might be TRBD1 or TRBD2, each matching 5 bases. CDR1 is WSHSY and CDR2 is SAAADI in the germline V gene. The CDR3 covers 14 residues. Deletions cut 4 bases from V and 1 base from J, with 9 bases between.

This clonotype was observed at least ten times. V is TRBV15 and J is TRBJ2-5, with TRBD2 matching 7 bases. CDR3 length: 14 amino acids. Germline CDR1 is LNHNV and CDR2 is YYDKDF (reference sequence). V lost 1 base, J lost 1 base, and 0 bases stayed unmatched. The CDR3 sequence is CATSRGGGQETQYF. The CDR3, as DNA: TGTGCCACCAGCAGAGGGGGGGGCCAAGAGACCCAGTACTTC.

The chain employs TRBV18 and TRBJ1-1; 8 positions agree with TRBD1. Germline values: CDR1 KGHSH, CDR2 LQKENI. The CDR3 has 15 amino acids. J gave up 1 base and V 4 bases, and 5 bases lay outside the gene matches. The CDR3 DNA follows: TGTGCCAGCTCACTACAGGGGGGCACGAACACTGAAGCTTTCTTT. It specifies CASSLQGGTNTEAFF.

This clonotype was seen ten or more times. The chain recombines TRBV20-1 with TRBJ2-5, with D possibly being TRBD2 (5 bases). CDR3 length: 16 residues. The ends were cut back, 2 bases at V and 5 bases at J, with 21 bases in the middle. Germline V gives CDR1 DFQATT, CDR2 SNEGSKA (reference sequence). The CDR3 bases are TGCAGTGCTAGACGTCCGGGATACCTCAAACAGGAGACCCAGTACTTC. It translates to CSARRPGYLKQETQYF.

This clonotype was recorded many times. The CDR3 DNA sequence: TGCGCCAGCAGCTTAACCGGGACAGGGTCATACGAGCAGTACTTC. Its translation is CASSLTGTGSYEQYF. The chain employs TRBV5-1 and TRBJ2-7, with 9 bases fitting TRBD1. Losses at the gene ends were 2 bases for V and 4 bases for J; bases not matched to a gene: 7. This CDR3 contains 15 residues. The germline gives CDR1 SGHRS, CDR2 YFSETQ.

The chain combines TRBV5-1 with TRBJ2-3, with D unclear. V lost 7 bases and J lost 2, with 14 bases in between. The CDR3 extends over 14 amino acids. Germline V gene sequence: CDR1 SGHRS, CDR2 YFSETQ. The CDR3 loop is CASFESANTDTQYF. CDR3 DNA: TGCGCCAGCTTCGAGTCTGCCAACACAGATACGCAGTATTTT.

This clonotype has ten or more counts. The V call is TRBV20-1, the J call TRBJ1-2; D is unclear. Per the germline V gene, CDR1 is DFQATT and CDR2 is SNEGSKA (reference sequence). V lost 6 bases, J lost 1 base, and 15 bases lay in between. The CDR3 spans 14 residues. CDR3 bases: TGCAGTGCCCCTTTTAAGTTTTATAACTATGGCTACACCTTC. Encoded protein: CSAPFKFYNYGYTF.

In this sample, this clonotype turned up many times. The rearrangement joins TRBV5-1 to TRBJ1-2; D remains ambiguous. The CDR3 consists of 17 residues. CDR1 is SGHRS, CDR2 YFSETQ, per germline. Trimming pared 2 bases from V and 6 bases from J, leaving 23 bases between. CDR3 sequence: CASSFSDGRAEKNGYTF. In DNA form, the CDR3 reads TGCGCCAGCAGCTTCTCGGATGGTCGGGCAGAGAAAAATGGCTACACCTTC.

This clonotype was seen at least ten times. The rearrangement uses TRBV30 and TRBJ2-7; 10 positions match TRBD1. The CDR3 spans 14 residues. V gave up 2 bases and J gave up 7 bases; unmatched junction bases: 8. Germline V CDR1 and CDR2: GTSNPN, SVGIG (reference sequence). CDR3 in DNA: TGTGCCTGGAGTTCGAGACAGGGGGCCAGGGAGCAGTACTTC. The encoded protein is CAWSSRQGAREQYF.

The chain is built from TRBV30 and TRBJ2-3, with TRBD2 as a possible D gene (7 bases). Per germline, CDR1 GTSNPN and CDR2 SVGIG (reference sequence). This CDR3 is built from 14 residues. Trimming stripped 3 bases from V and 4 bases from J, with 14 bases between. CDR3 sequence reads: CAWRPGRGADTQYF. The CDR3 nucleotides are TGTGCCTGGAGACCTGGGAGGGGGGCAGATACGCAGTATTTT.

This clonotype was seen ten or more times. The rearrangement links TRBV11-2 to TRBJ1-3, with D uncertain. The CDR3 sequence is 14 residues long. The germline V gene encodes CDR1 SGHAT and CDR2 FQNNGV. V gave up 2 bases and J gave up 6 bases, with 11 bases separating them. CDR3 nucleotide sequence: TGTGCCAGCAGCTTATCGGGTTATGCAAACACCATATATTTT. This sequence encodes CASSLSGYANTIYF.